The T cell receptor (beta chain) described here comes from a study of T-cell reconstitution after alpha-beta-depleted transplantation in children. V lost 3 bases, J lost 7 bases, and 11 bases lay in between. The CDR3 spans 12 residues. Per germline, CDR1 SQVTM and CDR2 ANQGSEA. This clonotype has a count of ten or more. Antigen unknown. Study conclusions and caveats: At the one-year point after transplant, T-cell counts and TCRbeta diversity were found to come mostly from T cells that had been newly produced. There were reportedly several hundred expanded graft clones from which alpha-beta T cells came about two months after transplant.

TCRbeta library preparation incorporated unique molecular identifiers. Each CDR3 protein is one row after TCRdb ran MiXCR on the PCR reads. The sample yields more than 200,000 distinct CDR3 sequences, about 25% seen once. The sequences come from PBMCs, collected before TCRalphabeta/CD19-depleted stem cell transplant. The chain uses TRBV29-1 and TRBJ2-3; the D is unclear. The clonotype comes from a girl aged 2-15 years with Fanconi anemia, due to receive a stem cell transplant. Here the CDR3 DNA reads TGCAGCGTTGAGGTGGGTCCTAATACGCAGTATTTT. Its protein is CSVEVGPNTQYF.